These 25 T cell receptor beta chains share one sample of origin, sequenced in a study of shared clonotypes between healthy human individuals. TCRdb's table, derived via immunoSEQ multiplex PCR, lists solely in-frame clones and lacks some. The repertoire includes roughly 1.5 million clones, 98% of them detected once, and about 0.42% sits in the top ten. Sequencing was done on a sample of naive CD4+ T cells sorted from blood. Subset defined: CD45RA+ positively selected. The receptors come from a man aged 25-40 years in good health.

The chain couples TRBV6-5 to TRBJ2-2, with D perhaps TRBD1 (5 bases). The CDR3 spans 15 residues. In germline, CDR1 is MNHEY, CDR2 SVGAGI. CDR3 protein: CASAKGPSNTGELFF. The CDR3 DNA follows: TGTGCATCTGCGAAGGGGCCCTCGAACACCGGGGAGCTGTTTTTT.

Here the CDR3 reads CASSLSGSVETQYF. CDR3 bases: TGTGCCAGCAGTCTTAGCGGGAGCGTGGAGACCCAGTACTTC. The chain links TRBV27 to TRBJ2-5; 9 bases match TRBD2. CDR3 length: 14 amino acids. CDR1 MNHEY and CDR2 SMNVEV come from the germline V gene (reference sequence). V gave up 5 bases and J gave up 5 bases; unmatched junction bases: 6.

As to this clone: One end of the junction is discordant with germline, which a read error may explain. This chain joins TRBV7-7 and TRBJ2-7, with D possibly being TRBD1 or TRBD2 (6 bases each). The CDR3 loop spans 15 amino acids. The germline V gene has CDR1 SSHAT and CDR2 FNYEAQ (reference sequence). The CDR3 sequence is CASSRGTSFRDEQYF. The DNA for the CDR3 is TGTGCTAGCAGCCGCGGGACATCCTTCAGGGACGAGCAGTACTTC.

This chain uses TRBV5-1 with TRBJ1-1, with D possibly being TRBD1 (6 bases). The CDR3 spans 16 residues. Germline assignment: CDR1 SGHRS and CDR2 YFSETQ. Trimming cost V 1 base and J 5 bases, with 18 bases left between them. CDR3 DNA: TGCGCCAGCAGCTTGTATAATGGTGGGGGCCGAACTGAAGCTTTCTTT. Its protein product is CASSLYNGGGRTEAFF.

The J gene is TRBJ1-2, the V gene TRBV19; 10 bases fit TRBD1. V lost 6 bases, J lost 6 bases, and 7 bases stayed unmatched. This CDR3 is built from 14 residues. CDR1 and CDR2 from the germline V gene are LNHDA and SQIVND (reference sequence). The CDR3 DNA reads TGTGCCAGTAGCCCCTGGACAGGGGGAAATGGCTACACCTTC. Amino acids: CASSPWTGGNGYTF.

As to this clone: Other DNA sequences from this sample encode an identical CDR3 as well. The genes are TRBV5-1 and TRBJ2-1; 8 nucleotides match TRBD2. This CDR3 region has 15 residues. The germline gives CDR1 SGHRS, CDR2 YFSETQ. The V gene end was trimmed by 2 bases and the J gene end by 4 bases; junction bases not matched to a gene: 5. This CDR3 is CASSLTSGGYNEQFF. DNA of the CDR3: TGCGCCAGCAGCTTAACGAGCGGGGGATACAATGAGCAGTTCTTC.

This chain uses TRBV27 with TRBJ2-1; tentative D call: TRBD2 (5 bases). This CDR3 region has 15 residues. V was shortened by 6 bases and J by 3 bases, with 15 bases between the two germline ends. The germline V gene encodes CDR1 MNHEY and CDR2 SMNVEV (reference sequence). CDR3 nucleotides: TGTGCCAGCAGACTCGGCCCCACTAGCTACAATGAGCAGTTCTTC. This translates into CASRLGPTSYNEQFF.

This rearrangement joins TRBV15 to TRBJ2-7; 10 bases match TRBD2. J gave up 2 bases and V 6 bases, and 13 bases lay outside the gene matches. Germline lookup yields CDR1 LNHNV and CDR2 YYDKDF (reference sequence). This CDR3 has 17 residues. CDR3 protein: CATSSGRTSGAAYEQYF. CDR3 DNA: TGTGCCACCAGTTCGGGGAGAACTAGCGGGGCCGCCTACGAGCAGTACTTC.

The chain has TRBV28 and TRBJ1-1; tentative D call: TRBD1 (5 bases). From germline, CDR1 is MDHEN and CDR2 SYDVKM. Trimming removed 6 bases from V and 0 bases from J, with 20 bases in between. The CDR3 length is 17 residues. CDR3 DNA sequence: TGTGCCAGCAGCCCAGTGGAGGGGCTAAACTTGAACACTGAAGCTTTCTTT. This encodes CASSPVEGLNLNTEAFF.

This chain connects TRBV2 to TRBJ1-5; a possible D gene is TRBD1 (6 bases). V lost 0 bases and J lost 3, with 9 bases in between. CDR3 length: 15 residues. Germline lookup yields CDR1 SNHLY and CDR2 FYNNEI. The CDR3 DNA sequence: TGTGCCAGCAGTGAAGCGGACAGCCCCAATCAGCCCCAGCATTTT. Protein sequence: CASSEADSPNQPQHF.

The chain links TRBV28 to TRBJ2-5; TRBD2 matches at 8 bases. The V gene's germline CDR1 is MDHEN and CDR2 SYDVKM. The CDR3 sequence is 14 residues long. V was clipped by 6 bases and J by 6 bases; unmatched bases: 9. The CDR3 region is CASSPPGLGKTQYF. The CDR3 DNA sequence: TGTGCCAGCAGCCCGCCGGGACTAGGGAAGACCCAGTACTTC.

This clone has a single count. This chain connects TRBV14 to TRBJ2-3; D unclear. CDR1 is SGHDN and CDR2 is FVKESK in the germline V gene. This CDR3 is built from 19 residues. V was cut by 3 bases and J by 3 bases, with 25 bases left in between. The CDR3 nucleotides read TGTGCCAGCAGCCAGATAAGGACCCCCAGAGTCTTTCGTACAGATACGCAGTATTTT. Translating it yields CASSQIRTPRVFRTDTQYF.

This clone was recorded once. The sample contains more than one DNA sequence encoding this CDR3. This chain links TRBV7-2 with TRBJ1-2, with D hard to call. Germline lookup yields CDR1 SGHTA and CDR2 FQGNSA. V was clipped by 5 bases and J by 4 bases, with 8 bases between them. This CDR3 has 12 amino acids. The CDR3 sequence is CASSLRSYGYTF. Here the CDR3 DNA reads TGTGCCAGCAGCCTTCGAAGCTATGGCTACACCTTC.

V usage is TRBV5-4 and J usage is TRBJ2-1; 10 nucleotides match TRBD1. Germline CDR1 SGHNT, CDR2 YYREEE (reference sequence). The CDR3 contains 18 residues. J gave up 12 bases and V 3 bases, and 21 bases lay outside the gene matches. CDR3 loop: CASSSPGQGSLSTMRQFF. CDR3 DNA sequence: TGTGCCAGCAGCTCTCCGGGACAGGGGTCCCTATCTACAATGAGGCAGTTCTTC.

V and J are TRBV2 and TRBJ1-2; tentatively, D is TRBD1 (5 bases). CDR1 SNHLY and CDR2 FYNNEI come from the germline V gene. The ends were cut back, 4 bases at V and 5 bases at J, with 17 bases in the middle. The CDR3 has 15 amino acids. This CDR3 reads CASSASDTEGYGYTF. In nucleotides, the CDR3 is TGTGCCAGCAGTGCGTCGGACACCGAAGGATATGGCTACACCTTC.

V gene TRBV7-9 combines with J gene TRBJ2-2; D may match TRBD1 or TRBD2 (5 bases each). Germline CDR1 and CDR2: SEHNR and FQNEAQ (reference sequence). Trimming removed 2 bases from V and 6 bases from J, with 16 bases in between. This CDR3 region has 16 residues. The DNA for the CDR3 is TGTGCCAGCAGCTTAAGTGGGGGACGCGCGGCCGGGGAGCTGTTTTTT. This sequence encodes CASSLSGGRAAGELFF.

The chain couples TRBV27 to TRBJ1-5, with 9 bases identical to TRBD1. The J segment lost 6 bases and the V segment lost 7 bases, leaving 4 bases of the junction unmatched. CDR3 length equals 13 residues. Germline CDR1 reads MNHEY; CDR2 reads SMNVEV (reference sequence). CDR3 amino acids: CASTSTGGQPQHF. CDR3 nucleotide sequence: TGTGCCAGCACGTCGACAGGGGGTCAGCCCCAGCATTTT.

V usage is TRBV2 and J usage is TRBJ2-2; the D is unclear. V was shortened by 7 bases and J by 1 base, with 10 bases between the two germline ends. CDR1 is SNHLY and CDR2 is FYNNEI in the germline V gene. The CDR3 length is 14 residues. Here the CDR3 DNA reads TGTGCCAGCAACGCCAGACAGAACACCGGGGAGCTGTTTTTT. It encodes CASNARQNTGELFF.

V is TRBV28 and J is TRBJ2-7; 10 bases map to TRBD2. With 3 bases clipped from V and 6 bases from J, the junction kept 8 bases outside the gene matches. The CDR3 consists of 15 residues. Germline assignment: CDR1 MDHEN and CDR2 SYDVKM. This CDR3 is CASSFPSSGSFEQYF. In DNA form, the CDR3 reads TGTGCCAGCAGTTTCCCCTCTAGCGGGAGCTTCGAGCAGTACTTC.

J is TRBJ2-7 and V is TRBV28; 8 bases fit TRBD1. V was clipped by 3 bases and J by 3 bases; unmatched bases: 7. This CDR3 has 15 residues. The germline gives CDR1 MDHEN, CDR2 SYDVKM. CDR3 DNA sequence: TGTGCCAGCAGTTTGGGCAGGGGGCTTTTCTACGAGCAGTACTTC. It is translated as CASSLGRGLFYEQYF.

Remarks on this clone: The same CDR3 is also encoded by other DNA sequences in this sample. The rearrangement links TRBV18 to TRBJ2-5; a weak D match, TRBD1 (6 bases). V lost 3 bases to trimming and J lost 2 bases, with 13 bases between them. CDR3 size: 15 residues. The germline V gene has CDR1 KGHSH and CDR2 LQKENI. The CDR3 sequence is CASSPLPDSQETQYF. CDR3 DNA sequence: TGTGCCAGCTCACCCTTACCGGACAGTCAAGAGACCCAGTACTTC. Variable domain in full (rest from reference TRBV18 and TRBJ2-5): NAGVMQNPRHLVRRRGQEARLRCSPMKGHSHVYWYRQLPEEGLKFMVYLQKENIIDESGMPKERFSAEFPKEGPSILRIQQVVRGDSAAYFCASSPLPDSQETQYFGPGTRLLVL.

The chain employs TRBV2 and TRBJ2-7; D remains unclear. CDR1 is SNHLY and CDR2 is FYNNEI in the germline V gene. The ends were cut back, 4 bases at V and 9 bases at J, with 16 bases in the middle. The CDR3 has 13 residues. The CDR3 sequence is CASSGGLYEAQYF. Here the CDR3 DNA reads TGTGCCAGCAGTGGTGGCCTTTACGAAGCGCAGTACTTC.

The chain is built from TRBV27 and TRBJ1-5; D is undetermined. From germline, CDR1 is MNHEY and CDR2 SMNVEV (reference sequence). This CDR3 spans 13 amino acids. V dropped 3 bases and J dropped 3 bases, with 6 bases sitting between them. CDR3 in DNA: TGTGCCAGCAGTTTCTGGCCCAATCAGCCCCAGCATTTT. Translating gives CASSFWPNQPQHF.

The J gene is TRBJ2-3, the V gene TRBV5-4; D unclear. The CDR3 loop spans 13 amino acids. Trimming pared 0 bases from V and 8 bases from J, leaving 10 bases between. Germline values: CDR1 SGHNT, CDR2 YYREEE (reference sequence). CDR3 coding DNA: TGTGCCAGCAGCTTGGAGTCGACCGGTACGCAGTATTTT. The encoded protein is CASSLESTGTQYF.

This clone was observed a single time. The rearrangement joins TRBV6-6 to TRBJ2-1; weak D call: TRBD1 (7 bases). Trimming stripped 4 bases from V and 8 bases from J, with 15 bases between. This CDR3 comprises 14 residues. Germline V gene data show CDR1 as MNHNY and CDR2 as SVGAGI (reference sequence). CDR3 sequence: CASSWRDSRDEQFF. Here the CDR3 DNA reads TGTGCCAGCAGTTGGCGGGACAGTCGGGATGAGCAGTTCTTC.